One and the same sample provided the 28 T cell receptor beta chains below, sequenced in a study of T cell responses to AZD1222 COVID-19 vaccine. Produced via immunoSEQ multiplex PCR; TCRdb's table is partial and in-frame only. Among 100,000 to 150,000 clones, roughly 90% were seen once, and the ten largest hold approximately 4.2%. The sample was peripheral blood, taken on day 0 of AZD1222 vaccination. The receptors originated from an adult in good health.

The genes are TRBV28 and TRBJ1-6; D might be TRBD1 (6 bases). Trimming pared 6 bases from V and 5 bases from J, leaving 14 bases between. CDR1 is MDHEN, CDR2 SYDVKM, per germline. CDR3 size: 15 residues. CDR3 nucleotide sequence: TGTGCCAGCAGCGGGGGCGCAGTAAATAATTCACCCCTCCACTTT. Protein product: CASSGGAVNNSPLHF. The variable domain in full, with the rest retrieved from reference TRBV28 and TRBJ1-6, is DVKVTQSSRYLVKRTGEKVFLECVQDMDHENMFWYRQDPGLGLRLIYFSYDVKMKEKGDIPEGYSVSREKKERFSLILESASTNQTSMYLCASSGGAVNNSPLHFGNGTRLTVT.

The chain has TRBV7-2 and TRBJ1-1, with D uncertain. Germline loops: CDR1 SGHTA, CDR2 FQGNSA. The germline V and J ends were trimmed by 5 bases and 3 bases, with 13 bases remaining between them. The length of the CDR3 is 14 residues. The DNA of the CDR3 is TGTGCCAGCAGCCTATTGGATCATTACACTGAAGCTTTCTTT. Translation: CASSLLDHYTEAFF.

The chain has TRBV6-1 and TRBJ2-7; 8 positions match TRBD1. This CDR3 comprises 16 residues. From germline, CDR1 is MNHNS and CDR2 SASEGT. V lost 3 bases to trimming and J lost 4 bases; unmatched junction nucleotides: 11. The CDR3, as DNA: TGTGCCAGCAGTGAGGCAGGACAGGGTGGATTTTACGAGCAGTACTTC. Translating gives CASSEAGQGGFYEQYF.

V gene TRBV30 combines with J gene TRBJ1-1, with a tentative D call TRBD1 (5 bases). The CDR3 is made up of 13 amino acids. Germline V gene sequence: CDR1 GTSNPN, CDR2 SVGIG (reference sequence). Trimming cost V 4 bases and J 5 bases, with 14 bases left between them. In DNA form, the CDR3 reads TGTGCCTGGACCGGGAGGGGAAGGACTGAAGCTTTCTTT. As protein: CAWTGRGRTEAFF. The full variable domain, rest sourced from reference TRBV30 and TRBJ1-1, is SQTIHQWPATLVQPVGSPLSLECTVEGTSNPNLYWYRQAAGRGLQLLFYSVGIGQISSEVPQNLSASRPQDRQFILSSKKLLLSDSGFYLCAWTGRGRTEAFFGQGTRLTVV.

The chain couples TRBV7-2 to TRBJ1-2; 9 bases match TRBD1. The V gene end was trimmed by 0 bases and the J gene end by 4 bases; junction bases not matched to a gene: 3. The germline CDR1 and CDR2 sequences are SGHTA and FQGNSA. The CDR3 has 15 amino acids. This chain's CDR3 is CASSLALGQGYGYTF. The CDR3 coding sequence is TGTGCCAGCAGCTTAGCGCTGGGACAGGGCTATGGCTACACCTTC.

The rearrangement links TRBV11-3 to TRBJ1-2, with 11 bases lining up with TRBD1. The germline CDR1 and CDR2 sequences are SGHNT and YENEEA. Trimming cost V 6 bases and J 0 bases; bases outside gene matches: 12. The CDR3 is made up of 18 amino acids. The CDR3 coding sequence is TGTGCCAGCAGGAGGACAGGGGGCGGATTTCTAGCTAACTATGGCTACACCTTC. This codes for CASRRTGGGFLANYGYTF. Using reference TRBV11-3 and TRBJ1-2 for the parts outside the CDR3, the full variable domain is EAGVVQSPRYKIIEKKQPVAFWCNPISGHNTLYWYLQNLGQGPELLIRYENEEAVDDSQLPKDRFSAERLKGVDSTLKIQPAELGDSAVYLCASRRTGGGFLANYGYTFGSGTRLTVV.

Turning to this clone: The junction and the germline gene differ at one end; a read error may be behind it. This chain connects TRBV28 to TRBJ2-1, with D perhaps matching TRBD1 (6 bases). The CDR3 is 13 residues long. Germline CDR1 MDHEN, CDR2 SYDVKM. The CDR3 region is CASSGTLHWAVIF. The CDR3 DNA sequence: TGTGCCAGCAGTGGGACACTCCACTGGGCAGTAATCTTC.

The gene calls are TRBV19 and TRBJ1-6; 7 bases line up with TRBD1. The germline CDR1 and CDR2 sequences are LNHDA and SQIVND (reference sequence). The ends lost 2 bases at V and 7 bases at J; junction bases unmatched: 5. The CDR3 consists of 15 residues. In nucleotides, the CDR3 is TGTGCCAGTAGTATAAGACAGGGTGAAAATTCACCCCTCCACTTT. Translating gives CASSIRQGENSPLHF.

V usage is TRBV21-1 and J usage is TRBJ1-3; the table's D call of TRBD1 was not tested on the DNA. TRBV21-1 is a recognized pseudogene. The CDR3 is 17 amino acids. CDR3 region: CASSKSRPGKGGNTIYF. DNA of the CDR3: TGTGCCAGCAGCAAGTCCCGACCAGGGAAGGGTGGAAACACCATATATTTT.

V gene TRBV27 combines with J gene TRBJ2-7, with a weak D call TRBD1 (6 bases). V was trimmed by 1 base and J by 6 bases, leaving 13 bases between them. CDR3 length equals 14 residues. From germline, CDR1 is MNHEY and CDR2 SMNVEV (reference sequence). CDR3 residues: CASSLFVLQGEQYF. Written as DNA, the CDR3 is TGTGCCAGCAGTTTATTTGTCTTACAGGGCGAGCAGTACTTC.

The V and J genes are TRBV27 and TRBJ2-5; no reliable D call. The CDR3 spans 14 residues. V shed 0 bases and J shed 4 bases, with 9 bases lying between them. In germline, CDR1 is MNHEY, CDR2 SMNVEV (reference sequence). The CDR3 spells CASSLSSTGETQYF. The CDR3 DNA reads as TGTGCCAGCAGTTTATCCTCCACGGGAGAGACCCAGTACTTC.

CDR3 in DNA: TGCGCCAGCAGCCGAGGATCTTCATCCTACAATGAGCAGTTCTTC. This codes for CASSRGSSSYNEQFF. V gene TRBV4-1 combines with J gene TRBJ2-1; D not certain. V was trimmed by 4 bases and J by 1 base, leaving 11 bases between them. CDR3 length: 15 amino acids. Germline V lookup: CDR1 MGHRA, CDR2 YSYEKL.

The rearrangement joins TRBV3-1 (or the pseudogene TRBV3-2) to TRBJ1-6; D unresolved. Germline-derived CDR1 and CDR2 are LGHDT and YNNKEL (reference sequence). V lost 6 bases, J lost 8 bases, and 11 bases lay in between. CDR3 length: 13 amino acids. In nucleotides, the CDR3 is TGTGCCAGCAGTCGGGAGTCCCATTCACCCCTCCACTTT. Translating it yields CASSRESHSPLHF.

This sequence joins TRBV28 and TRBJ1-5; D is undetermined. This CDR3 has 13 residues. The V end lost 4 bases, the J end lost 5 bases, and 9 bases lay between the germline ends. Germline lookup yields CDR1 MDHEN and CDR2 SYDVKM. This chain's CDR3 is CASSSENYQPQHF. Written as DNA, the CDR3 is TGTGCCAGCAGTTCAGAAAATTATCAGCCCCAGCATTTT.

The J gene is TRBJ1-2, the V gene TRBV29-1, with 7 bases matching TRBD1. CDR1 is SQVTM and CDR2 is ANQGSEA in the germline V gene. Trimming removed 6 bases from V and 8 bases from J; junction bases left unmatched: 9. The CDR3 totals 12 residues. CDR3 nucleotide sequence: TGCAGCGTGAGCAAGCAGGGGGACGGCTACACCTTC. Translation: CSVSKQGDGYTF.

This clone appeared a few times. The CDR3 sequence is CASSPRQGYEQYF. CDR3 bases: TGTGCCAGTAGTCCGAGACAGGGCTACGAGCAGTACTTC. V usage is TRBV19 and J usage is TRBJ2-7; 7 bases fit TRBD1. Germline values: CDR1 LNHDA, CDR2 SQIVND (reference sequence). V shed 5 bases, J shed 3 bases, and the junction held 4 bases outside the gene matches. The CDR3 has 13 residues. The entire variable domain, with the rest obtained from reference TRBV19 and TRBJ2-7, is as follows: DGGITQSPKYLFRKEGQNVTLSCEQNLNHDAMYWYRQDPGQGLRLIYYSQIVNDFQKGDIAEGYSVSREKKESFPLTVTSAQKNPTAFYLCASSPRQGYEQYFGPGTRLTVT.

The chain joins TRBV10-3 to TRBJ2-2; D call uncertain. Trimming took 6 bases from V and 0 from J, leaving 8 bases between them. The germline V gene has CDR1 ENHRY and CDR2 SYGVKD. This CDR3 comprises 14 residues. The CDR3 DNA reads as TGTGCCATCAGCCTGGCTGCGAACACCGGGGAGCTGTTTTTT. Its protein product is CAISLAANTGELFF.

The chain combines TRBV7-9 with TRBJ1-1, with a possible D match to TRBD1 (6 bases). The V and J ends lost 5 bases and 0 bases respectively, with 16 bases between them. Germline CDR1 SEHNR, CDR2 FQNEAQ (reference sequence). This CDR3 has 16 residues. The CDR3 DNA follows: TGTGCCAGCAGCCCCCGGACAGAAGTCATGAACACTGAAGCTTTCTTT. Amino acid sequence: CASSPRTEVMNTEAFF.

The rearrangement joins TRBV7-9 to TRBJ2-5; D is uncertain. Trimming pared 5 bases from V and 1 base from J, leaving 5 bases between. This CDR3 contains 12 residues. Germline V gene sequence: CDR1 SEHNR, CDR2 FQNEAQ (reference sequence). The CDR3 coding sequence is TGTGCCAGCAGCCCGGGCCAAGAGACCCAGTACTTC. It codes for CASSPGQETQYF. Full variable domain (remainder filled in from reference TRBV7-9 and TRBJ2-5): DTGVSQNPRHKITKRGQNVTFRCDPISEHNRLYWYRQTLGQGPEFLTYFQNEAQLEKSRLLSDRFSAERPKGSFSTLEIQRTEQGDSAMYLCASSPGQETQYFGPGTRLLVL.

The chain has TRBV7-3 and TRBJ1-5; D is perhaps TRBD1 (6 bases). Trimming left V 5 bases short and J 8 bases short, with 13 bases between. This CDR3 has 13 residues. CDR1 is SGHTA, CDR2 FQGTGA, per germline. DNA for the CDR3: TGTGCCAGCAGCCGAAGGGAGGGGGAGCCCCAGCATTTT. Encoded protein: CASSRREGEPQHF.

CDR3 coding DNA: TGTGCCAGCAGCGAGGATGGGGGACTAGCGGGTGTAAATGAGCAGTTCTTC. Its protein is CASSEDGGLAGVNEQFF. The chain is built from TRBV9 and TRBJ2-1, with 12 bases lining up with TRBD2. V lost 3 bases and J lost 7; bases outside the gene matches: 11. The germline gives CDR1 SGDLS, CDR2 YYNGEE. This CDR3 spans 17 amino acids.

The J gene is TRBJ2-1, the V gene TRBV7-9; 10 nucleotides agree with TRBD1. The germline gives CDR1 SEHNR, CDR2 FQNEAQ (reference sequence). The CDR3 runs 19 residues. The V segment lost 10 bases and the J segment 2 bases; nucleotides outside the gene matches: 20. CDR3 sequence: CATKPEPPGQGLPYNEQFF. The CDR3 bases are TGTGCCACCAAACCCGAACCTCCGGGACAGGGGCTCCCCTACAATGAGCAGTTCTTC.

The rearrangement joins TRBV9 to TRBJ1-4; D perhaps matches TRBD1 (6 bases). The V gene's germline CDR1 is SGDLS and CDR2 YYNGEE. Trimming pared 0 bases from V and 7 bases from J, leaving 13 bases between. This CDR3 has 15 amino acids. CDR3 coding DNA: TGTGCCAGCAGCGTAGATATGGGGGGCGGTGAAAAACTGTTTTTT. Protein product: CASSVDMGGGEKLFF.

The chain links TRBV7-2 to TRBJ1-3, with D tentatively TRBD1 (5 bases). The length of the CDR3 is 14 residues. CDR1 is SGHTA, CDR2 FQGNSA, per germline. Trimming shortened V by 3 bases and J by 0 bases, and 6 bases separated the two germline ends. This chain's CDR3 is CASSFDSSGNTIYF. CDR3 sequence (DNA): TGTGCCAGCAGCTTTGACAGCTCTGGAAACACCATATATTTT.

The V and J genes are TRBV18 and TRBJ1-3; weak D call: TRBD1 (6 bases). V was shortened by 2 bases and J by 4 bases, with 12 bases between the two germline ends. CDR1 is KGHSH and CDR2 is LQKENI in the germline V gene. This CDR3 region has 15 residues. The CDR3 sequence: CASSPAPGTGNTIYF. DNA for the CDR3: TGTGCCAGCTCACCAGCTCCCGGGACAGGAAACACCATATATTTT. Drawing the rest from reference TRBV18 and TRBJ1-3, the complete variable domain is NAGVMQNPRHLVRRRGQEARLRCSPMKGHSHVYWYRQLPEEGLKFMVYLQKENIIDESGMPKERFSAEFPKEGPSILRIQQVVRGDSAAYFCASSPAPGTGNTIYFGEGSWLTVV.

The chain is built from TRBV28 and TRBJ2-1; D gene unclear. The germline CDR1 and CDR2 sequences are MDHEN and SYDVKM. Trimming removed 3 bases at V and 6 bases at J, with 6 bases between. The CDR3 totals 12 residues. The CDR3 reads CASSLMVNEQFF. CDR3 nucleotide sequence: TGTGCCAGCAGTTTGATGGTCAATGAGCAGTTCTTC.

J is TRBJ2-7 and V is TRBV28; 11 nucleotides align to TRBD1. The germline gives CDR1 MDHEN, CDR2 SYDVKM. CDR3 length: 15 residues. V dropped 5 bases and J dropped 8; count of bases not matched to a gene: 11. CDR3 sequence: CASSPPPGTGGQQYF. DNA of the CDR3: TGTGCCAGCAGTCCCCCGCCCGGGACAGGGGGTCAGCAGTACTTC.

The chain links TRBV6-5 to TRBJ1-5; TRBD1 aligns across 11 bases. From germline, CDR1 is MNHEY and CDR2 SVGAGI. With V trimmed by 5 bases and J by 2 bases, 2 bases remained unmatched. CDR3 length: 15 amino acids. The CDR3, as DNA: TGTGCCAGCAGTCCGGGACAGGGGGGCAATCAGCCCCAGCATTTT. Amino acid sequence: CASSPGQGGNQPQHF.